A selection of T cell receptor beta chains follows, all from one sample in a study of beta chain features in type 1 diabetes. The protocol was immunoSEQ multiplex PCR, while the TCRdb copy is restricted to in-frame clones and leaves out a portion. The table lists about 320,000 clones, 12% to 15% of them singletons. Sample: central memory CD4+ T cells from blood. The receptors were sampled from a man younger than 40 in good health. CDR3s include the opening cysteine and the closing phenylalanine or tryptophan. A D gene is named only where the DNA matches it firmly. A row's size may be missing; if present it is once, few, many or a size class.

clone_size j_call cdr3_length d_call v_call cdr3_nt cdr3_aa
few TRBJ2-2 14 NA TRBV2 TGTGCCAGTAGAACAGGGAGCAACACCGGGGAGCTGTTTTTT CASRTGSNTGELFF
few TRBJ1-2 12 NA TRBV18 TGTGCCAGCTCACCACGAGGGGATGGCTACACCTTC CASSPRGDGYTF
NA TRBJ2-2 14 TRBD1 TRBV6-5 TGTGCCAGCAAGGCAGGGGGCATCACCGGGGAGCTGTTTTTT CASKAGGITGELFF
few TRBJ2-5 13 NA TRBV7-7 TGTGCCAGCAGGAATACCGGGACAGAGACCCAGTACTTC CASRNTGTETQYF
NA TRBJ1-5 15 TRBD1 TRBV4-3 TGCGCCAGCAGCCTCATACAGGGGTATGATCAGCCCCAGCATTTT CASSLIQGYDQPQHF
NA TRBJ1-2 17 NA TRBV4-3 TGCGCCAGCAGCCCTAAGAATAGAAGGGTATCTAACTATGGCTACACCTTC CASSPKNRRVSNYGYTF
NA TRBJ2-5 16 TRBD2 TRBV7-8 TGTGCCAGCAGCTCCCGAGCGGGAGGTTACCAAGAGACCCAGTACTTC CASSSRAGGYQETQYF
few TRBJ2-2 14 NA TRBV6-5 TGTGCCAGCAAGGACAGAGTGACGACCGGGGAGCTGTTTTTT CASKDRVTTGELFF
NA TRBJ1-4 13 NA TRBV4-2 TGTGCCAGCAGCGGCCGGGGAGAAGAAAAACTGTTTTTT CASSGRGEEKLFF
few TRBJ1-1 12 NA TRBV6-6 TGTGCCAGCAGTTCCAGGGGAACTGAAGCTTTCTTT CASSSRGTEAFF
many TRBJ2-3 16 NA TRBV7-9 TGTGCCAGCATCCGTACCGGGACGACTAGCACAGATACGCAGTATTTT CASIRTGTTSTDTQYF
few TRBJ2-2 17 TRBD2 TRBV4-2 TGTGCCAGCAGCCAAGGAACTAGCGGGGTGAACACCGGGGAGCTGTTTTTT CASSQGTSGVNTGELFF
once TRBJ2-4 15 NA TRBV14 TGTGCCAGCACTCGGCAGTTTCTAGCCAAAAACATTCAGTACTTC CASTRQFLAKNIQYF
few TRBJ2-3 15 TRBD2 TRBV7-2 TGTGCCAGCAGCTCACAGCGGGGGGGCACAGATACGCAGTATTTT CASSSQRGGTDTQYF
few TRBJ2-2 16 TRBD1 TRBV10-3 TGTGCCAGCACCCCCATGGACAGGGGAAACACCGGGGAGCTGTTTTTT CASTPMDRGNTGELFF
few TRBJ1-2 13 TRBD1 TRBV6-5 TGTGCCAGCAGGGAACAGGGGACAGGTGGCTACACCTTC CASREQGTGGYTF
many TRBJ1-1 14 NA TRBV10-3 TGTGCCATCAGTGAAGACAGGATGAACACTGAAGCTTTCTTT CAISEDRMNTEAFF
NA TRBJ2-2 14 NA TRBV9 TGTGCCAGCAGCTCTCCCGGGACGACCGGGGAGCTGTTTTTT CASSSPGTTGELFF
few TRBJ2-1 13 NA TRBV29-1 TGCAGCGTGTCCCTAGCACTATGGGATGAGCAGTTCTTC CSVSLALWDEQFF